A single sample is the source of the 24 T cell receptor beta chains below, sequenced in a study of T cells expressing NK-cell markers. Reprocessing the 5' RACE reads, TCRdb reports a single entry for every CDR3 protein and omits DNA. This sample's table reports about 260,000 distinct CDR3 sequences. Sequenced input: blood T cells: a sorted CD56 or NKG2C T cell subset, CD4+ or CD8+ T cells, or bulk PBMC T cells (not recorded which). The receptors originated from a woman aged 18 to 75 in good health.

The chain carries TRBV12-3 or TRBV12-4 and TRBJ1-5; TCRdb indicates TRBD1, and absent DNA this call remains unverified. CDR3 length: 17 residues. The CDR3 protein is CASTLGTGGPSNQPQHF.

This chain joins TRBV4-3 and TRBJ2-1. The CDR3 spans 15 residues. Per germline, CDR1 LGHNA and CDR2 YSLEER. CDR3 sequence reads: CASSQVGGSYNEQFF.

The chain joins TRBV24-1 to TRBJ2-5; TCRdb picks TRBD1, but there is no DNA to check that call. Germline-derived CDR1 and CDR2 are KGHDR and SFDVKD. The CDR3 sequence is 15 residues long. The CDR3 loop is CATSDHTQAAETQYF.

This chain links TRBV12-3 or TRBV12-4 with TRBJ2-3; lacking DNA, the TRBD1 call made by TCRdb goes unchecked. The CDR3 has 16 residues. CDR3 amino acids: CASSLEGGKPGDTQYF.

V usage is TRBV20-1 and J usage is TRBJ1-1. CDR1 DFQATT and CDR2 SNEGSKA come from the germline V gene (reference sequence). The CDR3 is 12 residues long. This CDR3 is CSARDRVSEAFF.

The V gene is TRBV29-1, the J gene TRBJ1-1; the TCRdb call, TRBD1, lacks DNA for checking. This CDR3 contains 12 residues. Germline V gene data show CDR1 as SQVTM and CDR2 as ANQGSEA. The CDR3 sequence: CSVARGNTEAFF.

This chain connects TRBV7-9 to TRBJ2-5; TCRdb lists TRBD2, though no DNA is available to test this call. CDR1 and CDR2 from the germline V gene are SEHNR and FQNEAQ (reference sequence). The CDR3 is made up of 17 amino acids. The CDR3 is CASSLVVPFSGMETQYF.

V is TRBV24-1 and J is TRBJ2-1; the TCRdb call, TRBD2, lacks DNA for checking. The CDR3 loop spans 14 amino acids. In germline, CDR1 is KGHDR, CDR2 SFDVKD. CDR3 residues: CATSGVAGAYEQFF.

The CDR3 is CASSPREGMTNEKLFF. The chain is built from TRBV18 and TRBJ1-4. CDR1 and CDR2 from the germline V gene are KGHSH and LQKENI. The CDR3 runs 16 residues.

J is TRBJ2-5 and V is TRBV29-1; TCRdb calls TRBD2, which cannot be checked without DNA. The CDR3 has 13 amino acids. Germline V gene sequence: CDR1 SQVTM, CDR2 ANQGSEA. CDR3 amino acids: CSAGGAYQETQYF.

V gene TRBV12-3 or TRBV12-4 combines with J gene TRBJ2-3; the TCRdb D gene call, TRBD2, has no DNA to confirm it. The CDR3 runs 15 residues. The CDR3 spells CASSSGTLFTDTQYF.

CDR3 amino acids: CASSSAGDNSPLHF. The rearrangement links TRBV5-1 to TRBJ1-6; the D call from TCRdb, TRBD1, cannot be confirmed without DNA. Germline-derived CDR1 and CDR2 are SGHRS and YFSETQ. The CDR3 length is 14 residues. Based on the CDR3 plus reference TRBV5-1 and TRBJ1-6, the full variable domain is KAGVTQTPRYLIKTRGQQVTLSCSPISGHRSVSWYQQTPGQGLQFLFEYFSETQRNKGNFPGRFSGRQFSNSRSEMNVSTLELGDSALYLCASSSAGDNSPLHFGNGTRLTVT.

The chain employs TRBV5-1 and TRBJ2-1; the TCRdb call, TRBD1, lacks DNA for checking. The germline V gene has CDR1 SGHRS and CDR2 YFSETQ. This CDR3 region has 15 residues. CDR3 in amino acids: CASSPGGGGYNEQFF.

CDR3 protein: CSARAVSGTSSEKLFF. The V call is TRBV20-1, the J call TRBJ1-4; TCRdb's D gene call, TRBD1, goes unchecked for lack of DNA. The CDR3 sequence is 16 residues long. Germline V gives CDR1 DFQATT, CDR2 SNEGSKA (reference sequence).

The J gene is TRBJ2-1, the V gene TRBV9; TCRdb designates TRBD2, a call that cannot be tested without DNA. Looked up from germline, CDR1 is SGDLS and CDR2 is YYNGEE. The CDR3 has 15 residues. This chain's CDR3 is CASSMTSGAWGEQFF.

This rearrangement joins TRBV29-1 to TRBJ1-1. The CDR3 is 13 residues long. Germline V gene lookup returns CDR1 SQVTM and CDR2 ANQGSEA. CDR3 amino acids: CSVVRGLVTEAFF.

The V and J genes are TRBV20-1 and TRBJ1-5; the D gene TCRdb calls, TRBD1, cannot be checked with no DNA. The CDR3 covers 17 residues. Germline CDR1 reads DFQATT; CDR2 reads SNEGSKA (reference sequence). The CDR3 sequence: CSARDPRGADSNQPQHF.

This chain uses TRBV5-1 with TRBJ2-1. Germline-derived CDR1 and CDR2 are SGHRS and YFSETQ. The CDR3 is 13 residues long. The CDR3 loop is CASTKLYHNEQFF.

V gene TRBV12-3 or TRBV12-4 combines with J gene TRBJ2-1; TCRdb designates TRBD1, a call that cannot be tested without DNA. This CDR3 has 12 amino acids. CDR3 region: CASTPGVSEQFF.

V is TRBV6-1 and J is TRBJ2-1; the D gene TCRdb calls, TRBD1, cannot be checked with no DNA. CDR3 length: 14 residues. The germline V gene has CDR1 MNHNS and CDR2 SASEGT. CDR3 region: CASRTRTGAHEQFF.

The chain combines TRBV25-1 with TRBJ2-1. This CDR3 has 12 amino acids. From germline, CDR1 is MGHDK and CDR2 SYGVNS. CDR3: CASSARYNEQFF.

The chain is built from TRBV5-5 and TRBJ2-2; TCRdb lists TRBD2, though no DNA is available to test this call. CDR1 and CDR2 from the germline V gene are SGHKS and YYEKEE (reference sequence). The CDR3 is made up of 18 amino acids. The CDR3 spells CASSLNLLAGGFDGELFF.

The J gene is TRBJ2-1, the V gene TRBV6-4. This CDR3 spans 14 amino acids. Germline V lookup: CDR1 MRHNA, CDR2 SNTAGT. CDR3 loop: CASSDSITHREQFF.

CDR3 region: CASSLLTGGYNEQFF. The V gene is TRBV18, the J gene TRBJ2-1; TCRdb gives TRBD1 as the D gene, but with no DNA this cannot be confirmed. CDR1 is KGHSH, CDR2 LQKENI, per germline. The CDR3 has 15 amino acids. Filled out from reference TRBV18 and TRBJ2-1, the complete variable domain reads NAGVMQNPRHLVRRRGQEARLRCSPMKGHSHVYWYRQLPEEGLKFMVYLQKENIIDESGMPKERFSAEFPKEGPSILRIQQVVRGDSAAYFCASSLLTGGYNEQFFGPGTRLTVL.